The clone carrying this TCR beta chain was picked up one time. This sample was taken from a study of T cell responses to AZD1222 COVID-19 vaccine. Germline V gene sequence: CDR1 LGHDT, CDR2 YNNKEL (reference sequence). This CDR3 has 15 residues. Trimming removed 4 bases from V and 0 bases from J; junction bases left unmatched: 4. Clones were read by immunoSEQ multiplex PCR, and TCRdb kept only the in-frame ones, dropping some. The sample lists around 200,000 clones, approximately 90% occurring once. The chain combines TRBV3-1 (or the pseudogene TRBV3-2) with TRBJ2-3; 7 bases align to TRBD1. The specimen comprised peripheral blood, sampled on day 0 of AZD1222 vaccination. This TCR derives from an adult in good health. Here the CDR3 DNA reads TGTGCCAGCAGCCCCAGGGGACAGAGCACAGATACGCAGTATTTT. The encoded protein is CASSPRGQSTDTQYF.